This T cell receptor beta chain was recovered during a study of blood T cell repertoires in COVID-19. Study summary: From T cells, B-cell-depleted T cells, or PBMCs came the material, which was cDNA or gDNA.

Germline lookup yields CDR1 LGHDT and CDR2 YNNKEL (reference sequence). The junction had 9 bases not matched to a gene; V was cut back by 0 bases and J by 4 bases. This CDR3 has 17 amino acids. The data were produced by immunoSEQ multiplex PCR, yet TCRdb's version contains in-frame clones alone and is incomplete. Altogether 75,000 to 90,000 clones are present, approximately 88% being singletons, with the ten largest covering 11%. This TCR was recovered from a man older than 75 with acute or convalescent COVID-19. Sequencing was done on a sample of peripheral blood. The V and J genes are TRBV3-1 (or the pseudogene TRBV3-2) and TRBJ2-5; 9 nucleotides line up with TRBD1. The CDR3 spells CASSQDRTGASAETQYF. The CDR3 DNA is TGTGCCAGCAGCCAAGACCGGACAGGGGCTTCCGCAGAGACCCAGTACTTC.